This T cell receptor beta chain was captured in a study of blood T cell repertoires in COVID-19 (dated by TCRdb to 2019 to 2021). Turning to the overall study: Samples covering the acute and convalescent phases of COVID-19 were provided by collaborators in the United States, Italy and Spain. Where available, HLA class I and class II types were taken from metadata supplied by the sample provider and were not determined by assay-based typing. The repertoires were released in a freely available public database meant as a resource for research on the immune response to SARS-CoV-2. The dataset comprised deeply sampled blood TCRbeta repertoires from subjects exposed to, actively infected with, or recovered from COVID-19. Samples came from the ongoing ImmuneRACE study (first 160 participants) plus 1,254 subjects from 6 global collaborators. The sample metadata nearly always contained a de-identified subject ID, COVID-19 status, age in years and sex. The material from the prospective study consisted of cDNA or gDNA derived from T cells, B-cell-depleted T cells, or PBMCs. Overall results and qualifications from the work: Clinical and demographic metadata were provided uncurated, with the amount varying by source and participant.

Collaborating institutions collected whole blood in K2EDTA tubes following their own protocols. For TCRbeta analysis, collaborators shipped samples as frozen whole blood, isolated PBMCs, or DNA extracted from either of those sample types. Looking up the germline V gene yields CDR1 SNHLY and CDR2 FYNNEI. The CDR3 sequence holds 15 residues, the cysteine and phenylalanine included. Only the CDR3 region is kept as DNA, spanning 45 bases read in frame from base 1. Cut back by 7 bases and 0 bases, the V and J ends lie 13 bases apart. Regarding this clone: Its antigen specificity is not known. One base away there is no much larger clone; base qualities are not given.

The immunoSEQ Assay, a bias-controlled multiplex PCR, was used to amplify TCRbeta CDR3 regions from genomic DNA. In the paper's pipeline: Within the assay, amplification of reference gene primers was used to estimate how many nucleated cells each sample contained. To quantify the absolute abundance of each unique TCRbeta CDR3 rearrangement, sequence reads were collapsed and filtered. For each sample, productive Simpson clonality was calculated as the square root of Simpson's diversity index over productive rearrangements. What TCRdb holds here is the immuneACCESS table cut down to in-frame rearrangements. Part of the clones is not present; checked against another copy, under half of the missing clones reflect an unresolved V gene, and the others are unexplained. The DNA was the basis for D and trimming; V, J and clone size are from that table. Recorded for this sample are tens of thousands of clones; around four fifths of them occurred a single time. The ten most abundant clones make up about 5.8% of the sample.

The origin of this receptor is a human donor in a cohort sampled during active COVID-19. Source material: peripheral blood. Here the chain combines TRBV2 and TRBJ1-3; too little of a D gene remains to name it. The nucleotide sequence reads as follows: TGTGCCAGCAAGCGTTTACTGAACTCTGGAAACACCATATATTTT. Its translation is CASKRLLNSGNTIYF.